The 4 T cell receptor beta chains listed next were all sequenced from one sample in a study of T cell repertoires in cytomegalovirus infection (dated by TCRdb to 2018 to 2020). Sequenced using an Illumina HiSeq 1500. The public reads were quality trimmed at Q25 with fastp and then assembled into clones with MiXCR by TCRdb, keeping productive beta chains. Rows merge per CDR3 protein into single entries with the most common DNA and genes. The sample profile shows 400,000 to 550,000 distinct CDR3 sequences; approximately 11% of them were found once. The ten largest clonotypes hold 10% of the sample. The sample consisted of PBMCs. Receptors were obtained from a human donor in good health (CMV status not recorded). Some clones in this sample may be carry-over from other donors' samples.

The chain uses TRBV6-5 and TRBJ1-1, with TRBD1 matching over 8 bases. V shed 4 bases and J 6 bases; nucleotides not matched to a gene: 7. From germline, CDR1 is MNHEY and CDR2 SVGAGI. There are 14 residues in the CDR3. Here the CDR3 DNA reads TGTGCCAGCAGTTTACAGGGGGAGGACTCTGAAGCTTTCTTT. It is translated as CASSLQGEDSEAFF.

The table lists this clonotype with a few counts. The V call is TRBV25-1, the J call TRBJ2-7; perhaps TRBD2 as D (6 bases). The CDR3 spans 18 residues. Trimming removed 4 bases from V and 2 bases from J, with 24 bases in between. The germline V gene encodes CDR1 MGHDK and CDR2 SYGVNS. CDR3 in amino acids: CASSGPRPGLLKAYEQYF. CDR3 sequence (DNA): TGTGCCAGCAGTGGACCGAGACCGGGACTTCTGAAGGCCTACGAGCAGTACTTC.

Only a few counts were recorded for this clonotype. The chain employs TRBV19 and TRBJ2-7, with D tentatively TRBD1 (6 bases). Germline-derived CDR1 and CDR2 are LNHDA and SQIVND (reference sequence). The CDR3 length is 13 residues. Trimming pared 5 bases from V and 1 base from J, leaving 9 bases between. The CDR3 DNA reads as TGTGCCAGTAGTGGACAGAATTCCTACGAGCAGTACTTC. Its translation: CASSGQNSYEQYF.

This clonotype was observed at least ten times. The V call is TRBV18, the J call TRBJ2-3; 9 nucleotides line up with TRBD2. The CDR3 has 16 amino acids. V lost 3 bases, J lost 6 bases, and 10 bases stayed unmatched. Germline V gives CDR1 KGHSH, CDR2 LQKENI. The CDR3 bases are TGTGCCAGCTCACCCCCCCTAGCGGGAAGATGGGATACGCAGTATTTT. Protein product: CASSPPLAGRWDTQYF.